The sequence of this T cell receptor beta chain was determined in a study of long-term antiretroviral therapy in people with HIV. Germline V gene data show CDR1 as SGHRS and CDR2 as YFSETQ. J lost 7 bases, V lost 0 bases, and 0 bases had no gene match. This CDR3 has 13 amino acids. The immunoSEQ assay was v3.0, run at survey level. Clones were read by immunoSEQ multiplex PCR, and TCRdb kept only the in-frame ones, dropping some. The sample has 20,000 or so clones; less than 85% are singletons. This clonotype originated in a woman aged 30 to 39 with HIV. This chain joins TRBV5-1 and TRBJ1-3; 8 nucleotides agree with TRBD1. Sample: unsorted PBMCs, taken 2.9 years after starting antiretroviral therapy. CDR3 protein: CASSLGTGNTIYF. As DNA, the CDR3 is TGCGCCAGCAGCTTGGGGACAGGGAACACCATATATTTT. Full variable domain (rest looked up from reference TRBV5-1 and TRBJ1-3): KAGVTQTPRYLIKTRGQQVTLSCSPISGHRSVSWYQQTPGQGLQFLFEYFSETQRNKGNFPGRFSGRQFSNSRSEMNVSTLELGDSALYLCASSLGTGNTIYFGEGSWLTVV.